The clone carrying this TCR beta chain was seen just once. PCR involved 60 Vbeta and 13 Jbeta primers. Profiling relied on immunoSEQ multiplex PCR, and the TCRdb table lists in-frame clones only, not all of them. The sample contains 55,000 to 70,000 clones, 80% of which appear only once. This specimen belongs to a study of cytomegalovirus exposure and HLA in healthy donors. V was trimmed by 2 bases and J by 5 bases, leaving 11 bases between them. The CDR3 runs 13 residues. Germline V lookup: CDR1 SGHRS, CDR2 YFSETQ. The clonotype was recovered from a male donor in good health and CMV-seronegative. The rearrangement links TRBV5-1 to TRBJ2-7; unclear D gene. Sequencing was performed on PBMCs. The DNA for the CDR3 is TGCGCCAGCAGCTTTGTGGGCACGAACGAGCAGTACTTC. Residues: CASSFVGTNEQYF. The full variable domain, with the rest looked up from reference TRBV5-1 and TRBJ2-7, is KAGVTQTPRYLIKTRGQQVTLSCSPISGHRSVSWYQQTPGQGLQFLFEYFSETQRNKGNFPGRFSGRQFSNSRSEMNVSTLELGDSALYLCASSFVGTNEQYFGPGTRLTVT.